Here is one T cell receptor beta chain with its context. Its specificity is not known. MiXCR, applied by TCRdb to the reads, yields one record per CDR3 protein. Among 110,000 or so distinct CDR3 sequences listed, 30% were seen once. The data were taken from a study of T cell repertoires in cytomegalovirus infection. This specimen consisted of CD8+ T cells from cultured PBMCs, obtained from culture after CMV antigen stimulation. The TCR originated in a human donor in good health (CMV status not recorded). Some clones in this sample may be carry-over from other donors' samples.

CDR3 in DNA: TGTGCCAGTAGTATCGAAGGCGGGAGCTCCTACAATGAGCAGTTCTTC. Translating gives CASSIEGGSSYNEQFF. The rearrangement uses TRBV19 and TRBJ2-1; 7 bases are shared with TRBD2. The CDR3 is 16 amino acids. Germline CDR1 LNHDA, CDR2 SQIVND (reference sequence). J lost 0 bases, V lost 3 bases, and 5 bases had no gene match.